This T cell receptor (beta chain) was identified during a study of cytomegalovirus exposure and HLA in healthy donors. After removal of 6 bases from V and 2 bases from J, the junction contained 10 bases not matched to a gene. CDR1 and CDR2 from the germline V gene are MDHEN and SYDVKM. The CDR3 has 16 amino acids. Both 60 Vbeta primers and 13 Jbeta primers went into the PCR. TCRdb's table, derived via immunoSEQ multiplex PCR, lists solely in-frame clones and lacks some. The sample lists around 130,000 clones, around 80% occurring once. The TCR comes from a man in his thirties or forties in good health and CMV-seronegative. Sequencing was carried out using PBMCs. The rearrangement uses TRBV28 and TRBJ1-5; 7 bases fit TRBD1. CDR3 in DNA: TGTGCCAGCAGCCGACGGACAGGCCATCGCAATCAGCCCCAGCATTTT. This encodes CASSRRTGHRNQPQHF.